The 31 T cell receptor beta chains reported below all come from one sample, sequenced in a study of Ad26.COV2.S vaccination and SARS-CoV-2 variants. The protocol was immunoSEQ multiplex PCR, while the TCRdb copy is restricted to in-frame clones and leaves out a portion. The profile shows just over 350,000 clones, about 88% of them singletons. Treatment noted: about 20 received Ad26.COV2.S at low or high dose, single or two shots; 5 received placebo; per-sample allocation not given. Sampling occurred on day 63 after the first vaccine or placebo injection. Sample: peripheral blood, taken in a trial of Ad26.COV2.S vaccine versus placebo. Source of these receptors: a person aged 18-60 years who received the Ad26.COV2.S COVID-19 vaccine or a placebo.

The chain has TRBV7-2 and TRBJ2-6, with a possible D match to TRBD2 (5 bases). Trimming removed 1 base at V and 2 bases at J, with 9 bases between. This CDR3 has 16 residues. The germline gives CDR1 SGHTA, CDR2 FQGNSA. CDR3: CASSLGMGAGANVLTF. DNA of the CDR3: TGTGCCAGCAGCTTAGGTATGGGAGCTGGGGCCAACGTCCTGACTTTC.

The CDR3 region is CASSQETDGGNQPQHF. The CDR3 DNA is TGTGCCAGCAGCCAAGAAACGGACGGGGGGAATCAGCCCCAGCATTTT. The V call is TRBV3-1 (or the pseudogene TRBV3-2), the J call TRBJ1-5, with D perhaps matching TRBD1 (5 bases). CDR1 is LGHDT and CDR2 is YNNKEL in the germline V gene (reference sequence). The CDR3 consists of 16 residues. Trimming took off 0 bases at V and 4 bases at J, with 13 bases between the two ends.

The rearrangement links TRBV6-6 to TRBJ2-7, with 7 positions matching TRBD2. CDR1 is MNHNY and CDR2 is SVGAGI in the germline V gene (reference sequence). The CDR3 loop spans 15 amino acids. Trimming at V came to 6 bases and at J to 1 base, leaving 9 bases not matched to a gene. The CDR3 DNA reads as TGTGCCAGCAGCAGAAAGGGACTACGATCCTACGAGCAGTACTTC. Its translation: CASSRKGLRSYEQYF.

The rearrangement uses TRBV6-1 and TRBJ2-7; no definite D call. V was cut by 3 bases and J by 2 bases, with 8 bases left in between. Germline V gene sequence: CDR1 MNHNS, CDR2 SASEGT. CDR3 length: 13 residues. The DNA of the CDR3 is TGTGCCAGCAGTGAGGACGGCCCCTACGAGCAGTACTTC. Protein: CASSEDGPYEQYF.

The chain uses TRBV30 and TRBJ2-5, with TRBD1 matching 8 bases. Germline CDR1 and CDR2: GTSNPN and SVGIG (reference sequence). The CDR3 runs 15 residues. V lost 3 bases to trimming and J lost 4 bases; unmatched junction nucleotides: 10. The CDR3 spells CAWSLQGDVVETQYF. The CDR3 nucleotides are TGTGCCTGGAGCCTACAGGGGGATGTAGTAGAGACCCAGTACTTC.

The chain combines TRBV6-5 with TRBJ1-6; D unclear. The V gene lost 6 bases and the J gene lost 6 bases, with 12 bases spanning the gap. Germline CDR1 and CDR2: MNHEY and SVGAGI. CDR3 size: 14 residues. CDR3 residues: CASSLQGLNSPLHF. The CDR3 DNA reads TGTGCCAGCAGCCTACAAGGCCTTAATTCACCCCTCCACTTT.

The CDR3 protein is CAISPTGYGYTF. The CDR3 bases are TGTGCCATCAGTCCGACAGGCTATGGCTACACCTTC. This chain links TRBV10-3 with TRBJ1-2, with D possibly being TRBD1 (6 bases). The CDR3 consists of 12 residues. Deletions cut 5 bases from V and 4 bases from J, with 8 bases between. Germline-derived CDR1 and CDR2 are ENHRY and SYGVKD.

The J gene is TRBJ2-1, the V gene TRBV12-5, with D uncertain. V gave up 1 base and J gave up 10 bases, with 8 bases separating them. The CDR3 sequence is 12 residues long. Looked up from germline, CDR1 is LGHNT and CDR2 is FRNRAP. The CDR3 protein is CASGLGGLEQFF. As DNA, the CDR3 is TGTGCTAGTGGTTTGGGAGGCTTAGAGCAGTTCTTC.

CDR3 in amino acids: CASSAQGSGELFF. The CDR3 nucleotides read TGTGCCAGCAGTGCACAGGGGTCCGGGGAGCTGTTTTTT. This chain connects TRBV2 to TRBJ2-2; 7 bases are shared with TRBD1. This CDR3 comprises 13 residues. V was clipped by 4 bases and J by 6 bases; unmatched bases: 2. The germline gives CDR1 SNHLY, CDR2 FYNNEI.

This clone was detected a few times. The chain employs TRBV27 and TRBJ1-3, with TRBD1 matching over 8 bases. The CDR3 sequence is 15 residues long. V was clipped by 8 bases and J by 2 bases; unmatched bases: 8. The V gene's germline CDR1 is MNHEY and CDR2 SMNVEV (reference sequence). CDR3 protein: CASRPTGGPGNTIYF. CDR3 bases: TGTGCCAGCCGACCAACAGGGGGGCCTGGAAACACCATATATTTT.

J is TRBJ2-5 and V is TRBV18; D ambiguous. Germline CDR1 KGHSH, CDR2 LQKENI. The CDR3 totals 12 residues. Deletions cut 6 bases from V and 4 bases from J, with 9 bases between. For the CDR3, the DNA is TGTGCCAGCTCCCAAATGTCAGAGACCCAGTACTTC. Protein sequence: CASSQMSETQYF.

This clone has just one count. The chain uses TRBV7-2 and TRBJ2-3, with 9 bases matching TRBD2. Germline V CDR1 and CDR2: SGHTA, FQGNSA. This CDR3 region has 13 residues. Trimming took 3 bases from V and 6 from J; bases not matched to a gene: 1. The CDR3 bases are TGTGCCAGCAGCTTTACTAGCGGGGATACGCAGTATTTT. As protein: CASSFTSGDTQYF.

In its sample, this clone was seen once. The rearrangement links TRBV7-6 to TRBJ2-6; D is perhaps TRBD2 (6 bases). CDR1 is SGHVS and CDR2 is FNYEAQ in the germline V gene. V was shortened by 5 bases and J by 0 bases, with 11 bases between the two germline ends. The CDR3 loop spans 16 amino acids. As DNA, the CDR3 is TGTGCCAGCAGCCCCGGGGGAAGCTCTGGGGCCAACGTCCTGACTTTC. It translates to CASSPGGSSGANVLTF.

In this sample, this clone turned up once. A single base separates this from a much larger clone, so it may be a read error. V is TRBV7-8 and J is TRBJ2-7; D unresolved. Germline-derived CDR1 and CDR2 are SGHVS and FQNEAQ. The CDR3 has 12 amino acids. Trimming pared 3 bases from V and 2 bases from J, leaving 5 bases between. The CDR3 bases are TGTGCCAGCAGCTTCGCAGCCTACGAGCAGTACTTC. Amino acids: CASSFAAYEQYF.

The V gene is TRBV10-3, the J gene TRBJ2-6; TRBD2 matches at 16 bases. Germline V gene lookup returns CDR1 ENHRY and CDR2 SYGVKD. This CDR3 has 18 residues. With 6 bases clipped from V and 0 bases from J, the junction kept 2 bases outside the gene matches. In DNA, the CDR3 is TGTGCCATCAGAGGGACTAGCGGGGGGGTCTCTGGGGCCAACGTCCTGACTTTC. Translated: CAIRGTSGGVSGANVLTF.

The chain uses TRBV28 and TRBJ2-3, with unresolved D. Looked up from germline, CDR1 is MDHEN and CDR2 is SYDVKM. This CDR3 is 13 amino acids long. The V gene lost 3 bases and the J gene lost 6 bases, with 10 bases spanning the gap. The DNA for the CDR3 is TGTGCCAGCAGTTTGGGTAGTGGGGATACGCAGTATTTT. This sequence encodes CASSLGSGDTQYF.

V gene TRBV6-5 combines with J gene TRBJ2-7, with a tentative D call TRBD2 (6 bases). The CDR3 covers 14 residues. Germline V lookup: CDR1 MNHEY, CDR2 SVGAGI. Trimming stripped 6 bases from V and 1 base from J, with 13 bases between. The CDR3 loop reads CASRYGTWSYEQYF. CDR3 bases: TGTGCCAGCAGATACGGGACTTGGTCCTACGAGCAGTACTTC.

This chain connects TRBV7-6 to TRBJ2-7; 12 nucleotides agree with TRBD2. The V gene end was trimmed by 5 bases and the J gene end by 6 bases; junction bases not matched to a gene: 14. CDR1 SGHVS and CDR2 FNYEAQ come from the germline V gene. There are 17 residues in the CDR3. The CDR3 reads CASSATSGGAPVSEQYF. The DNA of the CDR3 is TGTGCCAGCAGCGCGACTAGCGGGGGTGCCCCCGTCAGCGAGCAGTACTTC.

The CDR3: CASSPGQGAGGEQYF. As DNA, the CDR3 is TGTGCCAGCTCACCAGGACAGGGGGCAGGTGGCGAGCAGTACTTC. The chain carries TRBV18 and TRBJ2-7; 11 bases match TRBD1. The CDR3 has 15 amino acids. Germline V gives CDR1 KGHSH, CDR2 LQKENI. V lost 2 bases, J lost 6 bases, and 6 bases stayed unmatched.

The V call is TRBV27, the J call TRBJ2-3; D unclear. There are 12 residues in the CDR3. Germline CDR1 is MNHEY and CDR2 is SMNVEV (reference sequence). Trimming removed 4 bases from V and 2 bases from J, with 4 bases in between. The CDR3 bases are TGTGCCAGCAGTTACGACACAGATACGCAGTATTTT. Its protein is CASSYDTDTQYF.

The chain links TRBV19 to TRBJ1-2; weak D call: TRBD1 (5 bases). V lost 5 bases to trimming and J lost 4 bases, with 26 bases between them. The CDR3 is 18 amino acids. In germline, CDR1 is LNHDA, CDR2 SQIVND (reference sequence). CDR3 sequence: CASSPGRYGRVDGYGYTF. The CDR3 DNA reads as TGTGCCAGTAGTCCGGGCCGTTATGGCAGGGTGGATGGCTATGGCTACACCTTC.

The rearrangement joins TRBV27 to TRBJ2-1; 7 positions match TRBD2. Per the germline V gene, CDR1 is MNHEY and CDR2 is SMNVEV (reference sequence). The CDR3 consists of 16 residues. Trimming at V came to 5 bases and at J to 8 bases, leaving 15 bases not matched to a gene. The CDR3 nucleotides are TGTGCCAGCAGTCCCACGGGCGGGAGTCTTTGGGATGAGCAGTTCTTC. Its protein is CASSPTGGSLWDEQFF.

The chain has TRBV15 and TRBJ2-7, with 7 positions matching TRBD1. The CDR3 spans 14 residues. CDR1 is LNHNV, CDR2 YYDKDF, per germline (reference sequence). V gave up 1 base and J gave up 2 bases; unmatched junction bases: 2. The CDR3, as DNA: TGTGCCACCAGCAGAGGGACAGGACCCTACGAGCAGTACTTC. Protein product: CATSRGTGPYEQYF.

The chain links TRBV6-6 to TRBJ2-1; 8 nucleotides match TRBD1. Germline CDR1 is MNHNY and CDR2 is SVGAGI (reference sequence). This CDR3 is built from 14 residues. Unmatched junction bases numbered 9, after V lost 8 bases and J lost 6 bases. The chain's CDR3 is CASFTGQGRNEQFF. CDR3 bases: TGTGCCAGCTTTACCGGACAGGGTCGCAATGAGCAGTTCTTC.

The genes are TRBV27 and TRBJ1-5; D remains unclear. This CDR3 comprises 16 residues. Trimming stripped 4 bases from V and 4 bases from J, with 17 bases between. The germline V gene encodes CDR1 MNHEY and CDR2 SMNVEV (reference sequence). The CDR3 protein is CASSSARGPPNQPQHF. CDR3 sequence (DNA): TGTGCCAGCAGTTCCGCCCGCGGTCCCCCAAATCAGCCCCAGCATTTT.

The gene calls are TRBV5-4 and TRBJ2-7, with D uncertain. The germline V gene has CDR1 SGHNT and CDR2 YYREEE (reference sequence). The CDR3 covers 13 residues. The V end lost 4 bases, the J end lost 5 bases, and 13 bases lay between the germline ends. The CDR3 DNA reads as TGTGCCAGCAGCAAGACTCACACGGACGAGCAGTACTTC. Its protein is CASSKTHTDEQYF.

This chain joins TRBV5-5 and TRBJ2-5; tentatively, D is TRBD1 (6 bases). V was trimmed by 7 bases and J by 1 base, leaving 14 bases between them. The CDR3 is 14 amino acids. From germline, CDR1 is SGHKS and CDR2 YYEKEE (reference sequence). CDR3 sequence (DNA): TGTGCCAGCGAGGACAGAAAGAGCCAAGAGACCCAGTACTTC. The encoded protein is CASEDRKSQETQYF. The whole variable domain, filled in from reference TRBV5-5 and TRBJ2-5, reads DAGVTQSPTHLIKTRGQQVTLRCSPISGHKSVSWYQQVLGQGPQFIFQYYEKEERGRGNFPDRFSARQFPNYSSELNVNALLLGDSALYLCASEDRKSQETQYFGPGTRLLVL.

V and J are TRBV6-5 and TRBJ2-1, with D perhaps being TRBD1 or TRBD2 (5 bases each). Trimming took off 6 bases at V and 8 bases at J, with 20 bases between the two ends. Per germline, CDR1 MNHEY and CDR2 SVGAGI. The CDR3 is 15 residues long. The chain's CDR3 is CASRLYSSGQDEQFF. The DNA of the CDR3 is TGTGCCAGCAGACTTTACTCCTCGGGGCAGGATGAGCAGTTCTTC.

The chain uses TRBV10-3 and TRBJ1-1, with D possibly being TRBD1 (5 bases). Trimming took 7 bases from V and 0 from J, leaving 9 bases between them. The CDR3 sequence is 13 residues long. Germline CDR1 and CDR2: ENHRY and SYGVKD. CDR3 sequence (DNA): TGTGCCATCAAGAAGGACATGAACACTGAAGCTTTCTTT. This gives the protein CAIKKDMNTEAFF.

The CDR3 loop reads CASSLERAPDTQYF. CDR3 bases: TGTGCCAGCAGCTTAGAGAGAGCCCCAGATACGCAGTATTTT. The V and J genes are TRBV7-2 and TRBJ2-3; D not resolved. V dropped 1 base and J dropped 4 bases, with 9 bases sitting between them. Germline CDR1 SGHTA, CDR2 FQGNSA. The CDR3 has 14 amino acids.

The table lists this clone with a count of one. J is TRBJ1-4 and V is TRBV7-9; perhaps TRBD1 as D (6 bases). Deletions cut 8 bases from V and 8 bases from J, with 15 bases between. CDR3 length equals 13 residues. The V gene's germline CDR1 is SEHNR and CDR2 FQNEAQ (reference sequence). CDR3 nucleotides: TGTGCCAGCGTCGGGGGGGCGAGGGAAAAACTGTTTTTT. Translating it yields CASVGGAREKLFF.